A single sample gave rise to the 5 T cell receptor beta chains below, sequenced in a study of T-cell reconstitution after alpha-beta-depleted transplantation in children. Preparing the TCRbeta library involved the use of unique molecular identifiers. TCRdb processed the PCR reads anew with MiXCR; each CDR3 protein has one entry. In the table there are around 270,000 distinct CDR3 sequences, over 9.5% of which are singletons. The specimen comprised PBMCs, sampled before TCRalphabeta/CD19-depleted stem cell transplant. The receptor source for this set is a boy younger than two with acute myeloid leukemia, due to receive a stem cell transplant.

This clonotype was observed at least ten times. The chain recombines TRBV7-2 with TRBJ2-5, with 9 bases identical to TRBD2. This CDR3 contains 17 residues. The J segment lost 5 bases and the V segment lost 5 bases, leaving 15 bases of the junction unmatched. The germline V gene has CDR1 SGHTA and CDR2 FQGNSA. The CDR3 nucleotides read TGTGCCAGCAGCCCGGCGCGTGGCGGGAGGGCCTTCGAGACCCAGTACTTC. Residues: CASSPARGGRAFETQYF.

This clonotype was recorded many times. The gene calls are TRBV28 and TRBJ2-4, with D possibly matching TRBD1 (6 bases). The CDR3 has 14 residues. V gave up 4 bases and J gave up 5 bases, with 12 bases separating them. Per germline, CDR1 MDHEN and CDR2 SYDVKM. CDR3 sequence reads: CASSSTGFENIQYF. The CDR3 DNA is TGTGCCAGCAGTTCCACAGGGTTTGAAAACATTCAGTACTTC.

This clonotype was detected ten times or more. The CDR3 sequence: CASSQDSGTISPLHF. The CDR3 bases are TGCGCCAGCAGCCAAGATAGCGGGACGATCTCACCCCTCCACTTT. The gene calls are TRBV4-3 and TRBJ1-6; D is possibly TRBD1 (5 bases). The CDR3 contains 15 residues. Per germline, CDR1 LGHNA and CDR2 YSLEER. The ends were cut back, 0 bases at V and 10 bases at J, with 13 bases in the middle.

The CDR3 DNA follows: TGTGCTTCCCGGGGTTTTGAGACCCAGTACTTC. Encoded protein: CASRGFETQYF. The chain couples TRBV19 to TRBJ2-5; D might be TRBD2 (5 bases). Germline CDR1 reads LNHDA; CDR2 reads SQIVND (reference sequence). The CDR3 is 11 residues long.

There are many counts of this clonotype. V usage is TRBV14 and J usage is TRBJ2-5; D possibly corresponds to TRBD2 (5 bases). V was trimmed by 3 bases and J by 5 bases, leaving 16 bases between them. The germline gives CDR1 SGHDN, CDR2 FVKESK. CDR3 length: 15 amino acids. The CDR3 reads CASSHLDSWSETQYF. In DNA form, the CDR3 reads TGTGCCAGCAGCCACCTGGACTCTTGGTCGGAGACCCAGTACTTC.